This is a list of T cell receptor beta chains from one sample in a study of blood T cell repertoires in COVID-19. TCRdb's copy holds only in-frame clones and misses some; the assay was immunoSEQ multiplex PCR. Counted here are 70,000 to 100,000 clones, roughly 86% occurring once; the ten biggest clones make up about 7%. The sample consisted of peripheral blood. The receptors shown here come from a man aged 50-59 years with active or convalescent COVID-19. Both conserved end residues are part of each CDR3. D genes are given only for firm matches. For some rows the clone size is stated as once, few or many, or as a class when expanded; others skip it.

D,size,V,J,DNA,CDR3
NA,NA,TRBV20-1,TRBJ2-7,TGCAGTGCTAGTCACATAACCTCCTACGAGCAGTACTTC,CSASHITSYEQYF
TRBD1,NA,TRBV7-6,TRBJ2-5,TGTGCCAGCAGCCAATTTTCCGGGACAGGGGGTTTTAAGGAGACCCAGTACTTC,CASSQFSGTGGFKETQYF
NA,NA,TRBV30,TRBJ2-1,TGTGCCTGGAGTGTCCTAGGCGTAGGGGCCAATGAGCAGTTCTTC,CAWSVLGVGANEQFF
NA,NA,TRBV20-1,TRBJ2-7,TGCAGTGCTAGTTCAGGGTTCGAGCAGTACTTC,CSASSGFEQYF
TRBD1,NA,TRBV9,TRBJ1-3,TGTGCCAGCAGCGTAGAGGCAGGGGGATCTGGAAACACCATATATTTT,CASSVEAGGSGNTIYF
NA,NA,TRBV5-6,TRBJ1-3,TGTGCCAGCAGCCCTTTAGCCGCGAGCTCTGGAAACACCATATATTTT,CASSPLAASSGNTIYF
NA,NA,TRBV5-1,TRBJ2-5,TGCGCCAGCAGCTTGCTAGCTGTCCAAGAGACCCAGTACTTC,CASSLLAVQETQYF
NA,NA,TRBV29-1,TRBJ1-2,TGCAGCGTTGCGGCAGGGGATAACTATGGCTACACCTTC,CSVAAGDNYGYTF
TRBD2,many,TRBV7-2,TRBJ2-7,TGTGCCAGCAGCCCCCAGACTAGCGGGGGGGCCCCGTACTTC,CASSPQTSGGAPYF
TRBD1,NA,TRBV11-2,TRBJ2-7,TGTGCCAGCAGCTTAGAGGGGACAGGGAACCACGAGCAGTACTTC,CASSLEGTGNHEQYF
TRBD1,NA,TRBV28,TRBJ2-5,TGTGCCAGCAGTTTGGAAGGGACAGTCAACTTC,CASSLEGTVNF
NA,once,TRBV19,TRBJ1-1,TGTGCCAGTAGTATGGCCAGTCTGTTGAACACTGAAGCTTTCTTT,CASSMASLLNTEAFF
NA,few,TRBV5-4,TRBJ1-2,TGTGCCAGCAGCTTTGCACAGGGAGTAAACTATGGCTACACCTTC,CASSFAQGVNYGYTF
NA,few,TRBV7-6,TRBJ1-6,TGTGCCAGCAGCTCCAGTATGTCCTATTCACCCCTCCACTTT,CASSSSMSYSPLHF
NA,NA,TRBV19,TRBJ2-2,TGTGCCAGTAGAACTAACAGGGTAACCGGGGAGCTGTTTTTT,CASRTNRVTGELFF
TRBD2,NA,TRBV9,TRBJ2-3,TGTGCCAGCAGCGTAGCGGGACTAAGCACAGATACGCAGTATTTT,CASSVAGLSTDTQYF
TRBD2,NA,TRBV24-1,TRBJ2-3,TGTGCCACCAGTGAAATTAGCGGGGGGAGCACAGATACGCAGTATTTT,CATSEISGGSTDTQYF
NA,NA,TRBV3-1/TRBV3-2,TRBJ2-1,TGTGCCAGCAGCCAAGATTTAGGGGGGGGATTACTTTACAATGAGCAGTTCTTC,CASSQDLGGGLLYNEQFF
TRBD2,NA,TRBV27,TRBJ2-3,TGTGCCAGCAGTTTGCAGACTAGCGGTAGCACAGATACGCAGTATTTT,CASSLQTSGSTDTQYF
NA,NA,TRBV5-4,TRBJ2-3,TGTGCCAGCAGCTTCGACTCGACCAATACGCAGTATTTT,CASSFDSTNTQYF
NA,few,TRBV18,TRBJ1-5,TGTGCCAGCTCATCCTATACGGGGGAGGATCAGCCCCAGCATTTT,CASSSYTGEDQPQHF
TRBD1,NA,TRBV27,TRBJ1-2,TGTGCCAGCAGTTGGGGCAGGGGGCGCGACGGCTATGGCTACACCTTC,CASSWGRGRDGYGYTF
NA,once,TRBV6-2/TRBV6-3,TRBJ1-1,TGTGCCAGCAGTTACGAATCAGGGCGTGAGGCTGAAGCTTTCTTT,CASSYESGREAEAFF
TRBD2,once,TRBV10-3,TRBJ2-3,TGTGCCATCACCACTAGCGGGGGGGCACCAGATACGCAGTATTTT,CAITTSGGAPDTQYF
TRBD1,NA,TRBV6-5,TRBJ1-3,TGTGCCAGCACCGGGACAGCTGGAAACACCATATATTTT,CASTGTAGNTIYF
NA,NA,TRBV6-2/TRBV6-3,TRBJ1-1,TGTGCCAGCAGTTACTCGGAGGGGGAAGCTTTCTTT,CASSYSEGEAFF
TRBD1,NA,TRBV2,TRBJ1-6,TGTGCCAGCAGCGGGACAGGGGTATTTTATTCACCCCTCCACTTT,CASSGTGVFYSPLHF
TRBD1,NA,TRBV2,TRBJ1-5,TGTGCCAGCAACCGAATGGGTTGGGGTATGGGACAGGATAGCAATCAGCCCCAGCATTTT,CASNRMGWGMGQDSNQPQHF
NA,NA,TRBV5-5,TRBJ1-2,TGTGCCAGCAGCTTGGACAGTTCCGACTATGGCTACACCTTC,CASSLDSSDYGYTF
NA,NA,TRBV24-1,TRBJ2-3,TGTGCCACCAGTGAACCGCGAGCTACGCAGTATTTT,CATSEPRATQYF
NA,NA,TRBV5-4,TRBJ2-3,TGTGCCAGCAGCTTGGGAGGCACAGATACGCAGTATTTT,CASSLGGTDTQYF
NA,once,TRBV5-5,TRBJ1-5,TGTGCCAGCAGTTTCGGCGCAGGGTCTAGAAATCAGCCCCAGCATTTT,CASSFGAGSRNQPQHF
TRBD1,NA,TRBV29-1,TRBJ2-5,TGCAGCGTTAGGACAGGGGCGGCGACCCAGTACTTC,CSVRTGAATQYF
NA,NA,TRBV5-1,TRBJ2-1,TGCGCCAGCAGTTGGGGAGGTAATGAGCAGTTCTTC,CASSWGGNEQFF
TRBD1,NA,TRBV5-4,TRBJ2-4,TGTGCCAGCAGCTTCCCTTCGGGACAGGGTAACATTCAGTACTTC,CASSFPSGQGNIQYF
NA,NA,TRBV6-2/TRBV6-3,TRBJ2-1,TGTGCCAGCAGTCAATTGAGCTACAATGAGCAGTTCTTC,CASSQLSYNEQFF
TRBD2,NA,TRBV7-8,TRBJ2-4,TGTGCCAGCAGCCCCGCCCTGGGGGGGGACCGGGCCAAAAACATTCAGTACTTC,CASSPALGGDRAKNIQYF
TRBD1,NA,TRBV6-5,TRBJ2-4,TGTGCCAGCCCACCCACAGGGGAGTCCAAAAACATTCAGTACTTC,CASPPTGESKNIQYF
NA,NA,TRBV6-6,TRBJ2-3,TGTGCCAGCAGCCCGAGGGAGACGCAGTATTTT,CASSPRETQYF
TRBD1,NA,TRBV7-9,TRBJ1-6,TGTGCCAGCAGCTCCCCGGGAACAGGGGGCGGATCACCCCTCCACTTT,CASSSPGTGGGSPLHF
TRBD1,NA,TRBV5-4,TRBJ2-2,TGTGCCAGCAGACCAACGGGACAGGGATTTTATGGGGAGCTGTTTTTT,CASRPTGQGFYGELFF
NA,NA,TRBV2,TRBJ1-1,TGTGCCAGCAGCCCGAGTTTTGAAGCTTTCTTT,CASSPSFEAFF
TRBD2,NA,TRBV2,TRBJ2-7,TGTGCCAGCAAGCCCGGGACTATGTTAAACTACGAGCAGTACTTC,CASKPGTMLNYEQYF
TRBD1,NA,TRBV7-6,TRBJ1-1,TGTGCCAGCAGCTCCATCGGGGACAGGGGGCTTGAAGCTTTCTTT,CASSSIGDRGLEAFF
NA,NA,TRBV19,TRBJ1-3,TGTGCCAGTAGTACCGGGGGGAGCCGCTCTGGAAACACCATATATTTT,CASSTGGSRSGNTIYF
NA,NA,TRBV21-1,TRBJ1-1,TGTGCCAGCAGCCTAGTACCGGACTCCTACTGGGGTATGAACACTGAAGCTTTCTTT,CASSLVPDSYWGMNTEAFF
TRBD1,few,TRBV7-9,TRBJ2-1,TGTGCCATCCCGAGTAGGGACAGGGAAAGCTCCTACAATGAGCAGTTCTTC,CAIPSRDRESSYNEQFF
TRBD1,NA,TRBV4-1,TRBJ2-1,TGCGCCAGCAGCCAAGAGCAGGACAGGGGATGGAATGAGCAGTTCTTC,CASSQEQDRGWNEQFF
TRBD2,few,TRBV9,TRBJ2-1,TGTGCCAGCAGCGTAGAAGCGGGGGGGCTCTATGAGCAGTTCTTC,CASSVEAGGLYEQFF
NA,once,TRBV5-1,TRBJ2-5,TGCGCCAGCAAGGTTAATCTGCAGGCGATCCAAGAGACCCAGTACTTC,CASKVNLQAIQETQYF
TRBD1,NA,TRBV6-5,TRBJ2-1,TGTGCCAGCAATACAGGGGGCGATGTGGGTGAGCAGTTCTTC,CASNTGGDVGEQFF
NA,few,TRBV5-5,TRBJ2-7,TGTGCCAGCAGCTTAGACAGGTACTACGAGCAGTACTTC,CASSLDRYYEQYF
TRBD1,NA,TRBV28,TRBJ1-2,TGTGCCAGCAGTTTTCCACCGGGACAGGGGGTGTATGGCTACACCTTC,CASSFPPGQGVYGYTF
TRBD1,NA,TRBV5-4,TRBJ1-4,TGTGCCACCCGGACAGGATCTAATGAAAAACTGTTTTTT,CATRTGSNEKLFF